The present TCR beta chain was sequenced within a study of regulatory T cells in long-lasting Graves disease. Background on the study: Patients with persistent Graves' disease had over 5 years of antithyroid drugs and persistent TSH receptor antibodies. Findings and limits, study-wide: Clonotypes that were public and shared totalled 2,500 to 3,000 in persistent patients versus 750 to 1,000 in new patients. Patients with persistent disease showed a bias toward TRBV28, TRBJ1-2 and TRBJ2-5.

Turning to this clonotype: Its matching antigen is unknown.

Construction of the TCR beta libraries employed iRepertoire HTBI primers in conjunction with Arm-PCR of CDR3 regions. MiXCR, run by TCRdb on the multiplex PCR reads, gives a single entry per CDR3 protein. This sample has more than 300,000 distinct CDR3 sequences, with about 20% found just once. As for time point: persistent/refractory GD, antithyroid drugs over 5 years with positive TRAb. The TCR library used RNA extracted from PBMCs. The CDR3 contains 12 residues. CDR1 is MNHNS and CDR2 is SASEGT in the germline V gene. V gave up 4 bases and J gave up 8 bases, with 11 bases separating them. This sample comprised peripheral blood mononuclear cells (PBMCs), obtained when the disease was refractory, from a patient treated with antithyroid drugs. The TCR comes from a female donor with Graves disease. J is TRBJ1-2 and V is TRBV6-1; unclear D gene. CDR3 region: CASSGGSGGYTF. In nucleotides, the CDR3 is TGTGCCAGCAGTGGAGGGTCCGGGGGCTACACCTTC.